These T cell receptor beta chains were read from a single sample in a study of shared clonotypes between healthy human individuals. The data were produced by immunoSEQ multiplex PCR, yet TCRdb's version contains in-frame clones alone and is incomplete. The sample holds more than 500,000 clones; about 96% are singletons and the top ten take about 0.064%. The sequencing input was naive CD4+ T cells sorted from blood. These receptors were obtained from a woman younger than 45 in good health. Each CDR3 is given with its conserved first and last residue. D genes are given only for firm matches. Size is omitted from some rows. Given values are once, few, many or a class for expanded clones.

>TRBV19|NA|NA|TRBJ2-7
CASSIPGQSYEQYF
TGTGCCAGTAGTATACCGGGACAATCCTACGAGCAGTACTTC
>TRBV4-2|NA|TRBD2|TRBJ2-3
CASSQEPSGADTQYF
TGTGCCAGCAGCCAAGAACCTAGCGGGGCAGATACGCAGTATTTT
>TRBV9|NA|TRBD1|TRBJ2-2
CASSVVQGAGELFF
TGTGCCAGCAGCGTAGTACAGGGGGCCGGGGAGCTGTTTTTT
>TRBV30|NA|TRBD2|TRBJ2-2
CAWRQGVAGGLGELFF
TGTGCCTGGCGGCAGGGAGTAGCGGGAGGGCTCGGGGAGCTGTTTTTT
>TRBV27|NA|NA|TRBJ2-1
CASSFREINEQFF
TGTGCCAGCAGTTTCCGAGAGATCAATGAGCAGTTCTTC
>TRBV6-1|few|NA|TRBJ2-2
CASRFPGELFF
TGTGCCAGCAGGTTTCCCGGGGAGCTGTTTTTT
>TRBV28|NA|TRBD1|TRBJ2-1
CASSTRTGEPGRNEQFF
TGTGCCAGCAGTACTCGGACAGGGGAGCCGGGGAGGAATGAGCAGTTCTTC
>TRBV2|NA|TRBD2|TRBJ2-3
CASSEGLAGDTQYF
TGTGCCAGCAGTGAGGGACTAGCGGGAGATACGCAGTATTTT
>TRBV7-9|NA|NA|TRBJ2-1
CASSNQLPRPDNEQFF
TGTGCCAGCAGCAACCAACTCCCTAGGCCTGACAATGAGCAGTTCTTC
>TRBV2|NA|NA|TRBJ2-2
CASRGSVTGELFF
TGTGCCAGCAGAGGTAGCGTCACCGGGGAGCTGTTTTTT
>TRBV5-1|NA|NA|TRBJ2-7
CASSGDHEQYF
TGCGCCAGCAGCGGGGACCACGAGCAGTACTTC
>TRBV27|NA|NA|TRBJ2-7
CASSLSTASSYEQYF
TGTGCCAGCAGTTTATCGACTGCGAGCTCCTACGAGCAGTACTTC
>TRBV27|NA|NA|TRBJ1-1
CASRRDLGAPTEAFF
TGTGCCAGCAGACGAGATTTGGGGGCGCCCACTGAAGCTTTCTTT
>TRBV7-8|NA|TRBD1|TRBJ2-7
CASSPRRAGGASEQYF
TGTGCCAGCAGCCCCCGAAGGGCAGGGGGCGCCTCCGAGCAGTACTTC
>TRBV7-3|once|NA|TRBJ2-7
CASSKLAELRSSYEQYF
TGTGCCAGCAGTAAACTAGCCGAGCTTAGGAGCTCCTACGAGCAGTACTTC
>TRBV5-1|NA|TRBD2|TRBJ2-7
CASSLSRGTYEQYF
TGCGCCAGCAGCTTGTCGCGGGGGACCTACGAGCAGTACTTC
>TRBV11-2|NA|NA|TRBJ2-7
CASSSLNTYEQYF
TGTGCCAGCAGCTCTCTCAATACCTACGAGCAGTACTTC
>TRBV27|NA|NA|TRBJ2-7
CASSVKGGNPTRQYF
TGTGCCAGCAGTGTTAAGGGGGGAAACCCTACGAGGCAGTACTTC
>TRBV19|NA|TRBD1|TRBJ2-1
CASSLDRVSAIEQFF
TGTGCCAGTAGCCTGGACAGGGTTAGCGCTATTGAGCAGTTCTTC